This T cell receptor (beta chain) is drawn from a study of CD8+ T cells in alopecia areata (dated by TCRdb to 2017 to 2018). Study-level background: Treated patients were enrolled in an open-label pilot trial of oral tofacitinib, 5 to 10 mg twice daily, for moderate-to-severe alopecia areata. Tofacitinib was given for 6 to 18 months, followed by 6 months of follow-up off drug to assess delayed response and recurrence. The SALT score, which quantifies the percentage of affected scalp surface area, was used to measure disease severity in treated patients. In both human patients and the C3H/HeJ mouse model, the study applied high-throughput TCRbeta sequencing to look at T cell clonal expansion in alopecia areata. Human TCRbeta sequencing covered scalp tissue and sorted CD4+ and CD8+ peripheral blood T cells from patchy and totalis/universalis alopecia areata patients and healthy controls. Biopsies were taken from tofacitinib-treated patients at baseline and again at 4 and 24 weeks into treatment, and several of those patients also had a later scalp biopsy. Clonality in the scalp was compared among normal scalp (n=4), patchy alopecia areata scalp (n=8), and alopecia totalis/universalis scalp (n=8). The RNA source kit depended on sample type: the PAXgene miRNA kit for fixed scalp, the miRNeasy kit for PBMCs, and the RNeasy kit for mouse skin. TCRbeta CDR3 regions were amplified by immunoSEQ multiplex PCR with 35 Vbeta forward and 13 Jbeta reverse primers.

For this clone: Its antigen has not been determined. Within one base of it there is no much larger clone, and no base qualities were kept.

According to the study, the label for this sample's time point signals: four to five weeks on oral tofacitinib. The sample's treatment or condition label, decoded: oral pan-JAK inhibitor, 5-10 mg twice daily. From alopecia areata patients, peripheral blood was collected along with lesional scalp punch biopsies. PBMCs were isolated by density centrifugation and stained for CD3, CD4 and CD8, after which CD4+ and CD8+ T cells were sorted on a FACSAria. The library was prepared using the immunoSEQ multiplex PCR assay. RNA was extracted from all samples and reverse transcribed into cDNA as template for TCR sequencing. SuperScript III was used to make first-strand cDNA, primed with a 2:1 mix of oligo-dT and random hexamers. Amplification bias was assessed with a synthetic immune receptor repertoire, and residual bias was removed computationally. As for how the authors treated the data: After raw reads were preprocessed to remove errors, the CDR3 was defined following IMGT conventions as running from the conserved cysteine to phenylalanine. To get clonality, Shannon entropy was normalized by log2 of the number of productive unique TCRs and the result was subtracted from 1. Whether scalp clones were CD4 or CD8 was inferred by matching scalp TCRbeta sequences against CD4 and CD8 repertoires sorted from blood. Drawn from immuneACCESS, this table holds only the in-frame rearrangements with V and J called that TCRdb kept. Clones are partly lost; checked studies trace under half to an unresolved V gene and leave the rest unexplained. The D gene and trimming were derived from the DNA, and the V and J assignments and clone size from that table. This sample gives 150,000 to 200,000 clones in total; roughly two thirds of them show up just once. The top ten clones comprise 0.91% of the sample.

Study-wide findings and limitations: TCR sequences shared between patients were less clear than in mice, possibly partly because of HLA diversity in the patient population. Unlike mouse skin, where gammadelta T cells dominate, normal human skin contains resident alphabeta T cells that get sequenced too, which complicates analysis of the scalp TCR repertoire. Because the treated cohort was small and had just a single nonresponder, larger studies are needed to establish links between baseline CD8+ expansion and response. Many expanded lesional clones were found to persist in scalp and blood during tofacitinib treatment, and relapse after treatment cessation may be partly explained by this persistence. Tofacitinib significantly lowered scalp clonality and the number of expanded CD8+ clones among the top 100 scalp clones. Compared with normal scalp, lesional scalp had higher clonality and more expanded CD8+ clones, particularly in alopecia totalis/universalis, a pattern that suggests antigenic drive.

Its CDR3 holds 19 amino acids, cysteine through phenylalanine. Kept here is only the CDR3 DNA, which spans 57 bases and is read in frame from base 1. V has 4 bases trimmed and J has 0 bases trimmed; junction bases matching no gene number 10. The rearranged segments are TRBV23-1 and TRBJ2-1; TRBD2 aligns with 12 central bases. TRBV23-1 qualifies as an ORF whose function is uncertain. Material: CD4+ T cells sorted from blood, obtained at week 4, from a patient treated with tofacitinib. The TCR comes from a human donor with alopecia areata. The CDR3 here reads CASSPRTSGERPSYNEQFF. The sequence in DNA is TGCGCCAGCAGTCCACGGACTAGCGGGGAAAGACCCTCCTACAATGAGCAGTTCTTC.